The clone carrying this TCR beta chain qualifies as large (0.1 to 1%). Antigen: not known. Using approximately 16 ng of total RNA, TCR libraries were made with the QIAseq Immune Repertoire TCR panel. In TCRdb, the reads were re-called with MiXCR into one record per CDR3 protein. The repertoire holds 350 to 400 distinct CDR3 sequences, with 4% to 6% as singletons. This CDR3 spans 15 amino acids. The germline gives CDR1 SGHDT, CDR2 YYEEEE. Trimming removed 0 bases from V and 2 bases from J; junction bases left unmatched: 0. The data were obtained in a study of circulating CD8 cells and anti-PD-1 response in melanoma. General observations from the study: The cohort mixed treatment-naive and previously treated patients. Subset repertoires were largely private at M1, with under 7% shared.

Sorting of live CD3+CD8+TCRalphabeta+ cells by PD-1 and/or TIGIT gave four subsets. The receptor was isolated from a human donor with melanoma. The sample here was CD8+ T cells from PBMCs, taken at baseline or after one month of anti-PD-1 therapy (not recorded which). The rearrangement uses TRBV5-6 and TRBJ2-1; 9 bases agree with TRBD1. CDR3 DNA: TGTGCCAGCAGCTTGGGGGACAGGGCCTACAATGAGCAGTTCTTC. Translated: CASSLGDRAYNEQFF.